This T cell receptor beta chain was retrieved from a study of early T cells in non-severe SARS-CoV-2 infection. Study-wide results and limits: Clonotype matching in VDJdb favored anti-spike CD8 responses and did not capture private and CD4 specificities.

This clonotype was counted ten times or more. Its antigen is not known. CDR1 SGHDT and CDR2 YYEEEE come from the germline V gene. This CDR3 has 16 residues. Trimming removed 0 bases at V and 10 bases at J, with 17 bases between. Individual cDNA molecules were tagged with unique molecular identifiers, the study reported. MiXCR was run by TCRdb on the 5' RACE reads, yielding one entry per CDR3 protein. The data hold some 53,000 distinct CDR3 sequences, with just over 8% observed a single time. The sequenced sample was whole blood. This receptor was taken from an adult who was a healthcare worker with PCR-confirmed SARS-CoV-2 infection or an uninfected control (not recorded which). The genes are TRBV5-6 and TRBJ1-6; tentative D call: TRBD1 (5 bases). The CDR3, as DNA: TGTGCCAGCAGCTTGGCCCCGGGACGTTTTGGATCACCCCTCCACTTT. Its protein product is CASSLAPGRFGSPLHF.